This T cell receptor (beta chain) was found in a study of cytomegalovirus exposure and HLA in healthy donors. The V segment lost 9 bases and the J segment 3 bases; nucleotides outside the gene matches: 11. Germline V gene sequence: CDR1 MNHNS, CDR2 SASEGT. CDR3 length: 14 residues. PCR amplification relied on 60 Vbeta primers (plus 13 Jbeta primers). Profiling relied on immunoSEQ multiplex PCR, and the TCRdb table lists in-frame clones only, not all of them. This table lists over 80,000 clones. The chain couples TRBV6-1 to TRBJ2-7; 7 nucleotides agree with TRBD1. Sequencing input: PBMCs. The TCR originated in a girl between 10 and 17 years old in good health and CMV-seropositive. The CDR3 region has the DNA TGTGCCAGTGAAGTAGGGGGCGGTGACTACGAGCAGTACGTC. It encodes CASEVGGGDYEQYV.